The 2 T cell receptor beta chains below were found in one sample sequenced in a study of cytomegalovirus exposure and HLA in healthy donors. Vbeta (60) and Jbeta (13) primers were used in the PCR. Profiled with immunoSEQ multiplex PCR; TCRdb holds only in-frame clones, not every one. The table lists 130,000 to 150,000 clones, 60% to 80% of them singletons. Sequencing was carried out using PBMCs. Every receptor here comes from a man aged 18 to 30 in good health and CMV-seronegative.

V is TRBV6-5 and J is TRBJ1-3, with 7 bases matching TRBD1. CDR1 is MNHEY and CDR2 is SVGAGI in the germline V gene. After removal of 5 bases from V and 4 bases from J, the junction contained 5 bases not matched to a gene. The CDR3 extends over 14 amino acids. CDR3 DNA: TGTGCCAGCAGTACCTCGGACAGGGGAAACACCATATATTTT. It encodes CASSTSDRGNTIYF.

The rearrangement uses TRBV30 and TRBJ2-1, with TRBD2 identical over 8 bases. Germline V gene lookup returns CDR1 GTSNPN and CDR2 SVGIG (reference sequence). The CDR3 covers 12 residues. The CDR3 nucleotides are TGTCGGGGTAGCCGGGGGGGGAATGAGCAGTTCTTC. As protein: CRGSRGGNEQFF.